This TCR beta chain was obtained from a study of shared clonotypes between healthy human individuals. A split of CD4+ cells into CD45RA+ naive and CD45RA-negative memory subsets was performed. Study results and limitations: Four donors had about 5% of their naive CD4 clonotypes in common.

This table comes from immunoSEQ multiplex PCR, and its TCRdb copy is limited to in-frame clones, with some not included. The sample carries a few million clones, just under 95% recorded once. A word on this clone: Its antigen is unidentified. The identical CDR3 is also encoded by other nucleotide sequences in the sample.

The receptor was isolated from a man in his late teens or twenties in good health. Some clones in this sample may be carry-over from other donors' samples. The sample was naive CD4+ T cells from PBMCs. The subset: CD45RA+ positively selected.

The CDR3 reads CASRTGVNTEAFF. In nucleotides, the CDR3 is TGTGCCAGCAGAACCGGGGTGAACACTGAAGCTTTCTTT. The chain joins TRBV25-1 to TRBJ1-1; D is ambiguous. The germline gives CDR1 MGHDK, CDR2 SYGVNS. This CDR3 has 13 amino acids. Between the trimmed V and J ends, which lost 6 bases and 0 bases, there was a span of 8 bases.